This T cell receptor beta chain was profiled in a study of cytomegalovirus exposure and HLA in healthy donors. General study results and limits: Cytomegalovirus-associated status was assigned to 150 or so TCR beta chains. The finding came from a later analysis; first-cohort TCR clusters tended to co-occur in the 95 to 150 validation repertoires.

Germline-derived CDR1 and CDR2 are SGHVS and FQNEAQ. The CDR3 runs to 16 residues. Trimming took 5 bases from V and 1 from J; bases not matched to a gene: 8. Using immunoSEQ multiplex PCR, the repertoire was profiled, and TCRdb retains in-frame clones only, with some absent. The table lists just over 80,000 clones, approximately 96% of them singletons. To note about this clone: Its specificity is unknown.

V and J are TRBV7-8 and TRBJ2-7, with TRBD2 identical over 10 bases. This TCR came from a woman aged 18-29 years in good health and CMV-seronegative. Source material: PBMCs. The CDR3 loop is CASSVWGLAISYEQYF. CDR3 nucleotides: TGTGCCAGCAGCGTATGGGGACTAGCGATATCCTACGAGCAGTACTTC.